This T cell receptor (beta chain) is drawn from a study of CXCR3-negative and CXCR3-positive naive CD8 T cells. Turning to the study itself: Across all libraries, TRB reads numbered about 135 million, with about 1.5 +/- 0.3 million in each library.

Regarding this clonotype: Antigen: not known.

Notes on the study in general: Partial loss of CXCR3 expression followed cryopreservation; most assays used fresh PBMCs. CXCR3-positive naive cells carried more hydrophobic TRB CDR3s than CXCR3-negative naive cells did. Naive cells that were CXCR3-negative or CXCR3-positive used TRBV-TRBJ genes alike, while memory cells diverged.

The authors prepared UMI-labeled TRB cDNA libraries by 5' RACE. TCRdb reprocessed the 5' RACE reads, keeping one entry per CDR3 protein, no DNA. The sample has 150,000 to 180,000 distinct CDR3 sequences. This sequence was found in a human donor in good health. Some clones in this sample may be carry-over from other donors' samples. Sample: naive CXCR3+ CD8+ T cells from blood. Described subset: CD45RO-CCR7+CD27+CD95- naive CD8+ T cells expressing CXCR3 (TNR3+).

CDR3 protein: CAIGGSVNTEAFF. The chain uses TRBV11-1 and TRBJ1-1; as DNA is missing, the TRBD1 call by TCRdb cannot be tested. The CDR3 is 13 amino acids. From germline, CDR1 is SGHAT and CDR2 FQDESV (reference sequence).